Sequencing of this T cell receptor beta chain was carried out in a study of CD4 and CD8 cells across lung adenocarcinoma regions. A single record per CDR3 protein comes from TCRdb applying MiXCR to the PCR reads. The sample has 10,000 to 15,000 distinct CDR3 sequences, 45% to 55% seen once. The patients had localized lung adenocarcinoma, a non-small cell subtype. Material for sequencing was CD8+ T cells from the margin of a lung tumor. The source is a female donor with lung adenocarcinoma. The CD4 and CD8 labels of this study may be unreliable.

The CDR3 DNA sequence: TGTGCCAGCAGTGATGGCGAACCCTGGGCAAACTATGGCTACACCTTC. It yields the protein CASSDGEPWANYGYTF. The chain recombines TRBV25-1 with TRBJ1-2; D unclear. Looked up from germline, CDR1 is MGHDK and CDR2 is SYGVNS. The CDR3 has 16 residues. V dropped 3 bases and J dropped 2 bases, with 16 bases sitting between them.